The 6 T cell receptor beta chains below were found in one sample sequenced in a study of neurological immune-mediated disorders. MiXCR, applied by TCRdb to the 5' RACE reads, yields one record per CDR3 protein. Of about 26,000 distinct CDR3 sequences listed, about 3% are singletons. Material for sequencing was PBMCs. The receptors were gathered from a woman aged 25-40 years with multiple sclerosis.

The table lists this clonotype with a few counts. Because it lacks the conserved phenylalanine or tryptophan at the end, this CDR3 is likely a read error. The genes are TRBV12-3 or TRBV12-4 and TRBJ2-6; TRBD2 matches 9 bases. The J segment lost 0 bases and the V segment lost 7 bases, leaving 10 bases of the junction unmatched. The CDR3 length is 18 residues. The CDR3 coding sequence is TGTGCCAGCACCCACGGGGCTAGCGGGACCTCTGGGGCCAACGTCCTGACTAAC. Amino acids: CASTHGASGTSGANVLTN.

In this sample, this clonotype turned up many times. The genes are TRBV18 and TRBJ2-7, with 9 bases that match TRBD2. J gave up 3 bases and V 2 bases, and 2 bases lay outside the gene matches. Germline CDR1 reads KGHSH; CDR2 reads LQKENI. The CDR3 spans 14 residues. The CDR3 loop reads CASSPATSGYEQYF. CDR3 DNA sequence: TGTGCCAGCTCACCAGCGACTAGCGGCTACGAGCAGTACTTC. The variable domain in full, with the rest retrieved from reference TRBV18 and TRBJ2-7, is NAGVMQNPRHLVRRRGQEARLRCSPMKGHSHVYWYRQLPEEGLKFMVYLQKENIIDESGMPKERFSAEFPKEGPSILRIQQVVRGDSAAYFCASSPATSGYEQYFGPGTRLTVT.

This clonotype was seen repeatedly, ten times or more. This may stem from a read error, because a much larger clone lies one nucleotide away. The chain carries TRBV7-2 and TRBJ2-3; D remains ambiguous. Germline V gene data show CDR1 as SGHTA and CDR2 as FQGNSA. V lost 3 bases and J lost 2, with 12 bases in between. CDR3 size: 15 residues. CDR3 nucleotide sequence: TGTGCCAGCAGCTTCACGGGCCAATTCACAGATACGCAGTATTTT. Encoded protein: CASSFTGQFTDTQYF.

Ten or more counts support this clonotype. The chain couples TRBV7-9 to TRBJ1-1; D perhaps matches TRBD1 (5 bases). With 9 bases removed from V and 3 bases from J, the gap between germline ends came to 23 bases. The CDR3 has 16 residues. The V gene's germline CDR1 is SEHNR and CDR2 FQNEAQ (reference sequence). The CDR3, as DNA: TGTGCCAGTCGTCCACCCAGGGTTTCTAAGGACACTGAAGCTTTCTTT. Protein sequence: CASRPPRVSKDTEAFF.

This clonotype was recorded many times. J is TRBJ1-5 and V is TRBV28; D not resolved. Germline V gives CDR1 MDHEN, CDR2 SYDVKM. This CDR3 contains 13 residues. The V gene lost 7 bases and the J gene lost 2 bases, with 9 bases spanning the gap. The CDR3 reads CASKLSGNQPQHF. CDR3 nucleotide sequence: TGTGCCAGCAAACTATCGGGCAATCAGCCCCAGCATTTT.

The sample holds many counts of this clonotype. The V and J genes are TRBV9 and TRBJ1-5, with unresolved D. CDR1 SGDLS and CDR2 YYNGEE come from the germline V gene. The CDR3 runs to 13 residues. V was shortened by 3 bases and J by 7 bases, with 11 bases between the two germline ends. DNA of the CDR3: TGTGCCAGCAGCGAGGGAGATGGGCAGCCCCAGCATTTT. This gives the protein CASSEGDGQPQHF.